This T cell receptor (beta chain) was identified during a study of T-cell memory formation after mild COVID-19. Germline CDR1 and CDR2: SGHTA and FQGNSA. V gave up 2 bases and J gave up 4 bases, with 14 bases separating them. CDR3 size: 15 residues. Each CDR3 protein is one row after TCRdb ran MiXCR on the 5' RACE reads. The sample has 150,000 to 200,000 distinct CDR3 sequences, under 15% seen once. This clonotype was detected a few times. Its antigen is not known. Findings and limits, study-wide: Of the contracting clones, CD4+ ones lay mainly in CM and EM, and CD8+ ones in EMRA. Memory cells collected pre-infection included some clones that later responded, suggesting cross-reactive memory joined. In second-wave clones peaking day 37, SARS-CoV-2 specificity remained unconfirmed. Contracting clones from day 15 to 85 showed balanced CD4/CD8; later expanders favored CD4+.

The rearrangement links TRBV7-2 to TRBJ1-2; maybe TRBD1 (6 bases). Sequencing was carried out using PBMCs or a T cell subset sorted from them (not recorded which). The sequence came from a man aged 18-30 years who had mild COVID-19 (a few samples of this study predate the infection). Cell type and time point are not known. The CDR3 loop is CASSLRGGGGYGYTF. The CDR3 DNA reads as TGTGCCAGCAGCTTAAGGGGGGGAGGTGGCTATGGCTACACCTTC.